The 29 T cell receptor beta chains presented below share a single source sample, sequenced in a study of blood T cell repertoires in COVID-19. The data were produced by immunoSEQ multiplex PCR, yet TCRdb's version contains in-frame clones alone and is incomplete. This table holds under 200,000 clones, about 86% found once. Material: PBMCs or T cells enriched from blood (not recorded which). These TCRs come from a woman in her fifties or sixties in a cohort exposed to, infected with or recovered from COVID-19 (not recorded which).

The chain employs TRBV6-1 and TRBJ1-5; 8 bases map to TRBD1. The CDR3 is 14 amino acids. The J segment lost 5 bases and the V segment lost 3 bases, leaving 3 bases of the junction unmatched. Germline lookup yields CDR1 MNHNS and CDR2 SASEGT. Here the CDR3 DNA reads TGTGCCAGCAGTGACCGGACAGGGTATCAGCCCCAGCATTTT. The encoded protein is CASSDRTGYQPQHF.

The gene calls are TRBV11-2 and TRBJ2-7, with TRBD1 as a possible D gene (5 bases). The V gene's germline CDR1 is SGHAT and CDR2 FQNNGV. The germline V and J ends were trimmed by 3 bases and 1 base, with 7 bases remaining between them. This CDR3 comprises 13 residues. This CDR3 is CASSFTGSYEQYF. CDR3 nucleotide sequence: TGTGCCAGCAGCTTTACAGGTTCCTACGAGCAGTACTTC.

J is TRBJ1-1 and V is TRBV6-4; maybe TRBD1 (5 bases). CDR1 and CDR2 (germline): MRHNA, SNTAGT. Trimming cost V 0 bases and J 5 bases, with 13 bases left between them. The CDR3 has 15 residues. CDR3 loop: CASSDSSLGRTEAFF. The CDR3 DNA is TGTGCCAGCAGTGACTCGAGTTTGGGGCGGACTGAAGCTTTCTTT.

This chain joins TRBV4-3 and TRBJ1-4, with D perhaps matching TRBD1 (6 bases). V lost 0 bases, J lost 6 bases, and 14 bases lay in between. The CDR3 has 16 amino acids. Germline V CDR1 and CDR2: LGHNA, YSLEER. CDR3 loop: CASSQDRGQSHEKLFF. The CDR3 coding sequence is TGCGCCAGCAGCCAAGATCGAGGACAGTCCCATGAAAAACTGTTTTTT.

This chain connects TRBV19 to TRBJ1-3, with D unclear. Germline-derived CDR1 and CDR2 are LNHDA and SQIVND (reference sequence). This CDR3 contains 13 residues. Trimming pared 5 bases from V and 2 bases from J, leaving 7 bases between. CDR3 region: CASSPSPGNTIYF. The CDR3 DNA sequence: TGTGCCAGTAGTCCCAGTCCTGGAAACACCATATATTTT.

This clone was seen just once. The chain carries TRBV5-1 and TRBJ2-5; TRBD2 agrees at 12 bases. Germline V gene lookup returns CDR1 SGHRS and CDR2 YFSETQ. The trim removed 0 bases at V and 5 bases at J, leaving 11 bases unmatched. CDR3 length equals 18 residues. The CDR3 protein is CASSLGLAGGSRSETQYF. In DNA, the CDR3 is TGCGCCAGCAGCTTGGGGCTAGCGGGAGGGTCACGATCGGAGACCCAGTACTTC.

This clone was observed a few times. The chain links TRBV28 to TRBJ1-5; D uncertain. V was shortened by 5 bases and J by 6 bases, with 8 bases between the two germline ends. This CDR3 contains 12 residues. The germline gives CDR1 MDHEN, CDR2 SYDVKM. The CDR3 spells CASSTGSQPQHF. Written as DNA, the CDR3 is TGTGCCAGCAGTACCGGGAGTCAGCCCCAGCATTTT.

The genes are TRBV19 and TRBJ2-1; D possibly corresponds to TRBD2 (6 bases). Germline V gives CDR1 LNHDA, CDR2 SQIVND (reference sequence). This CDR3 contains 16 residues. Trimming pared 7 bases from V and 4 bases from J, leaving 20 bases between. The CDR3 bases are TGTGCCAGTACCGATCTTCCCCGAGCGGGTTACAATGAGCAGTTCTTC. Its protein product is CASTDLPRAGYNEQFF.

The V and J genes are TRBV4-3 and TRBJ2-7; D is undetermined. V was pared by 1 base and J by 0 bases, with 10 bases between. Germline values: CDR1 LGHNA, CDR2 YSLEER. This CDR3 has 15 amino acids. The CDR3 sequence: CASSQGWLTSYEQYF. Here the CDR3 DNA reads TGCGCCAGCAGCCAAGGTTGGCTTACCTCCTACGAGCAGTACTTC.

The gene calls are TRBV14 and TRBJ2-3, with TRBD2 as a possible D gene (6 bases). Germline CDR1 is SGHDN and CDR2 is FVKESK. V gave up 4 bases and J gave up 6 bases, with 11 bases separating them. The CDR3 totals 13 residues. CDR3 region: CASSRRGADTQYF. CDR3 DNA sequence: TGTGCCAGCAGCCGGAGGGGTGCCGATACGCAGTATTTT.

The CDR3 DNA sequence: TGTGCCAGCAGCCCGGGACAGCCACCCTACAATGAGCAGTTCTTC. Its translation: CASSPGQPPYNEQFF. The V gene is TRBV5-6, the J gene TRBJ2-1, with 7 nucleotides matching TRBD1. The germline V gene has CDR1 SGHDT and CDR2 YYEEEE. The length of the CDR3 is 15 residues. V lost 4 bases and J lost 2; bases outside the gene matches: 6.

J is TRBJ1-3 and V is TRBV9, with TRBD1 identical over 8 bases. This CDR3 is built from 14 residues. J lost 2 bases, V lost 3 bases, and 1 base had no gene match. Germline V gives CDR1 SGDLS, CDR2 YYNGEE. The CDR3 loop is CASSGTGTGNTIYF. CDR3 nucleotide sequence: TGTGCCAGCAGCGGGACAGGGACTGGAAACACCATATATTTT.

The chain links TRBV24-1 to TRBJ1-6; maybe TRBD1 (6 bases). CDR3 length: 19 residues. V was cut by 4 bases and J by 10 bases, with 28 bases left in between. Germline V gene data show CDR1 as KGHDR and CDR2 as SFDVKD. The CDR3 DNA follows: TGTGCCACCAGTGACCTGACACCTCCCACAGGGAGAATAGAATCACCCCTCCACTTT. Protein sequence: CATSDLTPPTGRIESPLHF.

This clone appeared a single time. V and J are TRBV19 and TRBJ1-1, with 8 bases that match TRBD1. The junction had 7 bases not matched to a gene; V was cut back by 10 bases and J by 9 bases. Germline lookup yields CDR1 LNHDA and CDR2 SQIVND (reference sequence). The CDR3 is made up of 11 amino acids. The CDR3 protein is CATIQGGKAFF. The CDR3 coding sequence is TGTGCCACCATACAGGGGGGTAAAGCTTTCTTT.

CDR3 in amino acids: CAISDRGSPGNTIYF. In DNA, the CDR3 is TGTGCCATCAGTGACAGGGGTTCGCCTGGAAACACCATATATTTT. This chain joins TRBV10-3 and TRBJ1-3; possible D gene TRBD1, 6 bases. Germline CDR1 is ENHRY and CDR2 is SYGVKD. The CDR3 sequence is 15 residues long. Trimming cost V 3 bases and J 2 bases, with 11 bases left between them.

The genes are TRBV10-3 and TRBJ2-3; 9 nucleotides agree with TRBD2. Trimming cost V 8 bases and J 2 bases; bases outside gene matches: 5. Germline V lookup: CDR1 ENHRY, CDR2 SYGVKD. The length of the CDR3 is 14 residues. The CDR3 loop is CAIGGGRDTDTQYF. The CDR3 DNA sequence: TGTGCCATCGGCGGCGGGAGGGACACAGATACGCAGTATTTT.

This chain joins TRBV28 and TRBJ1-2, with D maybe TRBD1 (5 bases). This CDR3 is 14 amino acids long. Germline V gene lookup returns CDR1 MDHEN and CDR2 SYDVKM. V lost 7 bases and J lost 5, with 17 bases in between. CDR3 in amino acids: CASNKGALRYGYTF. The CDR3 DNA sequence: TGTGCCAGCAATAAAGGGGCCCTTAGATATGGCTACACCTTC.

This sequence joins TRBV27 and TRBJ2-7; a possible D gene is TRBD2 (5 bases). V dropped 5 bases and J dropped 2 bases, with 13 bases sitting between them. CDR1 and CDR2 (germline): MNHEY, SMNVEV (reference sequence). The CDR3 runs 14 residues. Here the CDR3 reads CASSKGAAPYEQYF. The CDR3, as DNA: TGTGCCAGCAGTAAGGGAGCAGCCCCCTACGAGCAGTACTTC.

This clone came up once. The chain employs TRBV30 and TRBJ1-1; TRBD1 matches at 8 bases. Germline CDR1 is GTSNPN and CDR2 is SVGIG (reference sequence). V lost 5 bases to trimming and J lost 4 bases; unmatched junction nucleotides: 0. CDR3 length: 11 amino acids. For the CDR3, the DNA is TGTGCCTGGGACAGGGGCACTGAAGCTTTCTTT. Protein product: CAWDRGTEAFF.

This clone was seen only a few times. This chain connects TRBV5-1 to TRBJ1-4; D unclear. The CDR3 totals 16 residues. Germline V gene sequence: CDR1 SGHRS, CDR2 YFSETQ. V was clipped by 4 bases and J by 7 bases, with 20 bases between them. The CDR3 region is CASSPRGDKAGEKLFF. The CDR3 DNA is TGCGCCAGCAGCCCCCGGGGTGATAAGGCGGGTGAAAAACTGTTTTTT.

The chain carries TRBV3-1 (or the pseudogene TRBV3-2) and TRBJ1-3; 8 bases match TRBD1. The germline gives CDR1 LGHDT, CDR2 YNNKEL (reference sequence). The length of the CDR3 is 16 residues. Losses at the gene ends were 4 bases for V and 0 bases for J; bases not matched to a gene: 5. The DNA for the CDR3 is TGTGCCAGCAGCCCGCGGACAGGGAGCTCTGGAAACACCATATATTTT. Translation: CASSPRTGSSGNTIYF.

The CDR3 loop reads CASSPQTGNGYTF. The CDR3 DNA sequence: TGTGCCAGCAGTCCACAGACAGGGAATGGCTACACCTTC. The chain is built from TRBV6-5 and TRBJ1-2; 7 bases fit TRBD1. J was trimmed by 6 bases and V by 5 bases; bases with no gene match: 6. Germline CDR1 reads MNHEY; CDR2 reads SVGAGI. The CDR3 has 13 residues.

The table lists this clone with a few counts. This chain uses TRBV5-4 with TRBJ2-7; TRBD1 agrees at 7 bases. The ends lost 3 bases at V and 3 bases at J; junction bases unmatched: 6. CDR1 SGHNT and CDR2 YYREEE come from the germline V gene (reference sequence). CDR3 length: 14 amino acids. The DNA for the CDR3 is TGTGCCAGCAGCTGGTCGGGACAGCGCTACGAGCAGTACTTC. This codes for CASSWSGQRYEQYF.

The rearrangement links TRBV5-5 to TRBJ1-5; TRBD1 aligns across 8 bases. The germline V gene encodes CDR1 SGHKS and CDR2 YYEKEE (reference sequence). Trimming removed 4 bases from V and 10 bases from J; junction bases left unmatched: 10. There are 14 residues in the CDR3. The CDR3 spells CASSIRQGIEPQHF. In DNA, the CDR3 is TGTGCCAGCAGCATAAGACAGGGGATAGAACCCCAGCATTTT.

This chain connects TRBV19 to TRBJ2-7, with D possibly being TRBD1 (7 bases). Germline V lookup: CDR1 LNHDA, CDR2 SQIVND (reference sequence). V was pared by 5 bases and J by 0 bases, with 11 bases between. This CDR3 has 14 residues. CDR3 in amino acids: CASSSGGPSYEQYF. The DNA of the CDR3 is TGTGCCAGTAGTTCAGGGGGGCCCTCCTACGAGCAGTACTTC.

This chain links TRBV4-3 with TRBJ2-3, with TRBD1 matching 8 bases. CDR1 is LGHNA, CDR2 YSLEER, per germline. The V and J ends lost 3 bases and 1 base, in that order; junction bases with no gene match: 6. This CDR3 has 16 residues. The CDR3: CASSQGQVAGTDTQYF. CDR3 nucleotide sequence: TGCGCCAGCAGCCAGGGACAGGTTGCTGGCACAGATACGCAGTATTTT.

The J gene is TRBJ2-1, the V gene TRBV4-1; 7 bases fit TRBD1. V shed 6 bases and J 6 bases; nucleotides not matched to a gene: 8. The CDR3 is 14 residues long. Germline CDR1 reads MGHRA; CDR2 reads YSYEKL. CDR3 DNA sequence: TGCGCCAGCAGGCAGGGACAGAACCTCAATGAGCAGTTCTTC. This sequence encodes CASRQGQNLNEQFF.

The chain employs TRBV6-6 and TRBJ1-1; 8 positions match TRBD1. This CDR3 is built from 13 residues. The germline V gene has CDR1 MNHNY and CDR2 SVGAGI (reference sequence). V lost 6 bases, J lost 4 bases, and 4 bases stayed unmatched. CDR3 amino acids: CASRGQGPTEAFF. CDR3 nucleotide sequence: TGTGCCAGCAGAGGACAGGGACCCACTGAAGCTTTCTTT.

The table lists this clone with a count of one. The chain couples TRBV2 to TRBJ2-1, with 8 nucleotides matching TRBD1. This CDR3 comprises 14 residues. J gave up 8 bases and V 8 bases, and 11 bases lay outside the gene matches. Germline V gives CDR1 SNHLY, CDR2 FYNNEI. In nucleotides, the CDR3 is TGTGCCAGCCACCGGGACAGGTCTATAGATGAGCAGTTCTTC. Its protein product is CASHRDRSIDEQFF.